The rows below give T cell receptor beta chains drawn from one sample of a study of blood T cell repertoires in COVID-19. Method: immunoSEQ multiplex PCR; TCRdb's copy keeps in-frame clones and lacks some. The sample carries some 300,000 clones, around 90% recorded once. What was sequenced was peripheral blood. The receptors derive from a young man with active or convalescent COVID-19. The CDR3 runs from the conserved cysteine through the conserved F or W. D genes are given only for firm matches. The size entry is marked missing in some rows and otherwise reads once, few, many or a size class.

j_gene	v_gene	abundance	d_gene	CDR3aa	CDR3nt
TRBJ2-1	TRBV9	-	TRBD2	CASSAQERVTSGRWNEQFF	TGTGCCAGCAGCGCCCAAGAGAGAGTGACTAGCGGGAGATGGAATGAGCAGTTCTTC
TRBJ2-3	TRBV4-1	-	-	CASSQGGATDTQYF	TGCGCCAGCAGCCAAGGGGGCGCGACAGATACGCAGTATTTT
TRBJ2-3	TRBV7-9	few	-	CASNPLEGTDTQYF	TGTGCCAGCAACCCACTGGAGGGCACAGATACGCAGTATTTT
TRBJ2-6	TRBV15	-	-	CATSRDAGTGANVLTF	TGTGCCACCAGCAGAGATGCAGGGACTGGGGCCAACGTCCTGACTTTC
TRBJ2-1	TRBV6-4	-	TRBD2	CASSDSSGGANEQFF	TGTGCCAGCAGTGACTCTAGCGGGGGGGCAAATGAGCAGTTCTTC
TRBJ1-4	TRBV9	-	-	CASSPGQSNEKLFF	TGTGCCAGCAGCCCCGGACAGAGTAATGAAAAACTGTTTTTT
TRBJ1-5	TRBV7-2	-	-	CASSLAIGNQPQHF	TGTGCCAGCAGCTTAGCTATAGGCAATCAGCCCCAGCATTTT
TRBJ1-4	TRBV12-3/TRBV12-4	few	-	CASSSGNEKLFF	TGTGCCAGCAGTTCGGGTAATGAAAAACTGTTTTTT
TRBJ2-7	TRBV11-1	-	TRBD1	CASSPVTGEVYEQYF	TGTGCCAGCAGCCCAGTTACAGGGGAAGTGTACGAGCAGTACTTC
TRBJ1-6	TRBV6-5	-	-	CASSPRTNSPLHF	TGTGCCAGCAGTCCTAGAACAAATTCACCCCTCCACTTT
TRBJ2-3	TRBV7-2	-	-	CASSPRDSRSDTQYF	TGTGCCAGCAGCCCGCGGGACAGCCGATCAGATACGCAGTATTTT
TRBJ1-2	TRBV6-5	-	-	CAAQQGHDYGYTF	TGTGCCGCACAGCAGGGGCACGACTATGGCTACACCTTC
TRBJ1-6	TRBV7-8	-	TRBD1	CASSLRGAGGLGSSYNSPLHF	TGTGCCAGCAGCTTACGGGGAGCAGGGGGGTTGGGGAGCTCCTATAATTCACCCCTCCACTTT
TRBJ1-4	TRBV7-8	-	-	CASSIQDWNEKLFF	TGTGCCAGCAGCATCCAGGACTGGAATGAAAAACTGTTTTTT
TRBJ2-7	TRBV5-8	-	TRBD1	CASSRWTGSLYEQYF	TGTGCCAGCAGTCGATGGACAGGGAGTCTCTACGAGCAGTACTTC
TRBJ2-7	TRBV4-1	few	TRBD1	CASSPRGQGYEQYF	TGCGCCAGCAGCCCCAGGGGACAGGGCTACGAGCAGTACTTC
TRBJ1-1	TRBV7-9	few	TRBD1	CASSPRDSHTEAFF	TGTGCCAGCAGCCCGCGGGACAGCCACACTGAAGCTTTCTTT